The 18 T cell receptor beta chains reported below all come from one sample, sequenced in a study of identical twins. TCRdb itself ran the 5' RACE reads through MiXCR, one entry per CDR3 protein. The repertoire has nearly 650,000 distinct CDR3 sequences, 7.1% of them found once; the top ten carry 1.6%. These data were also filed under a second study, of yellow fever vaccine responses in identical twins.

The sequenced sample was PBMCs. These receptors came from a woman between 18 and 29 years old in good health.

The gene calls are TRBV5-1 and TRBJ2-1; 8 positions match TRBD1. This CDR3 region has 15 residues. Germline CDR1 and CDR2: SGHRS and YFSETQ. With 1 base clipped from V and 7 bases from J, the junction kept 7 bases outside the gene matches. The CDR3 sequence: CASSLSRTGWNEQFF. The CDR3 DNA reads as TGCGCCAGCAGCTTGTCCCGGACAGGGTGGAATGAGCAGTTCTTC. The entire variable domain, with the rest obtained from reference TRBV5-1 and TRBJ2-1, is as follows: KAGVTQTPRYLIKTRGQQVTLSCSPISGHRSVSWYQQTPGQGLQFLFEYFSETQRNKGNFPGRFSGRQFSNSRSEMNVSTLELGDSALYLCASSLSRTGWNEQFFGPGTRLTVL.

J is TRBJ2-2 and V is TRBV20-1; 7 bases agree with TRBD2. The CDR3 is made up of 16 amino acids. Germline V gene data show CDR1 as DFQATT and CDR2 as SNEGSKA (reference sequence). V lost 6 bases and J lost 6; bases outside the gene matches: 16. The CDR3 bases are TGCAGTGCCCGCGGGGCTGCGGGAGTAGTATCCGGGGAGCTGTTTTTT. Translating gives CSARGAAGVVSGELFF.

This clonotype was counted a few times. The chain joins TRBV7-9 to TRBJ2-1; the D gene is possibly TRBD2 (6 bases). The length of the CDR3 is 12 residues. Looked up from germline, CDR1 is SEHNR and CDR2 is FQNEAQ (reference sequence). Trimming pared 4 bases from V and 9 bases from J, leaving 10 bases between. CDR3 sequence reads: CASSSREAEQFF. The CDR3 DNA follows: TGTGCCAGCAGCTCCAGGGAGGCTGAGCAGTTCTTC.

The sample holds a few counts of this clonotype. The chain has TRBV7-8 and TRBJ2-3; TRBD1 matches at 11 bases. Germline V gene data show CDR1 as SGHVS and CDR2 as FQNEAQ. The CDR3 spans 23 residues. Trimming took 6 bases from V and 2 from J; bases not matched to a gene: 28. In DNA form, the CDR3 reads TGTGCCAGCAGACTTCGGGACAGGGGGACCTCCCTCGGTTCGGGCACAGTCACAGATACGCAGTATTTT. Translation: CASRLRDRGTSLGSGTVTDTQYF.

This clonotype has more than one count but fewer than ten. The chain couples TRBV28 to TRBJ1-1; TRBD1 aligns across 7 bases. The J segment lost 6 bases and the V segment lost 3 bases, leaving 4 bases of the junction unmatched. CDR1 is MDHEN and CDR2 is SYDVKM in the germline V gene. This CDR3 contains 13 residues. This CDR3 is CASSLSRGAEAFF. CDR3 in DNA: TGTGCCAGCAGTTTGAGCAGGGGGGCTGAAGCTTTCTTT.

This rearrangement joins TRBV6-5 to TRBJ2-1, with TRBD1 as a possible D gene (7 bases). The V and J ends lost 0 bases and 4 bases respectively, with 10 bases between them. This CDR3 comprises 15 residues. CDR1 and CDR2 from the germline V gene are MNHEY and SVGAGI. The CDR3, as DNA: TGTGCCAGCAGTTACTCGACAGGGAGGTACAATGAGCAGTTCTTC. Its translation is CASSYSTGRYNEQFF.

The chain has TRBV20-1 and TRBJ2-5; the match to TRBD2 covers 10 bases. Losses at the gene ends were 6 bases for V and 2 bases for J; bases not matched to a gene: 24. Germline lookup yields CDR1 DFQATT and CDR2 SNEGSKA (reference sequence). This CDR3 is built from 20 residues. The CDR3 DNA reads TGCAGTGCCCAGACCCCCTTGATAGCGGGAGGTGAGGAGGGACAAGAGACCCAGTACTTC. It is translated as CSAQTPLIAGGEEGQETQYF.

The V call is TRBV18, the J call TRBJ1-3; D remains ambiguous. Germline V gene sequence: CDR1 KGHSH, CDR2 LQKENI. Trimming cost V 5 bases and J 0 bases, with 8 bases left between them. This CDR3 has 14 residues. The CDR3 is CASSLESSGNTIYF. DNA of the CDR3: TGTGCCAGCTCATTGGAGAGCTCTGGAAACACCATATATTTT.

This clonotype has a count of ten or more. The CDR3 sequence is CASSKGTGANQPQHF. DNA for the CDR3: TGTGCCAGCAGCAAAGGGACAGGGGCCAATCAGCCCCAGCATTTT. The V and J genes are TRBV7-9 and TRBJ1-5; 10 bases line up with TRBD1. This CDR3 has 15 residues. Germline-derived CDR1 and CDR2 are SEHNR and FQNEAQ (reference sequence). The ends lost 5 bases at V and 3 bases at J; junction bases unmatched: 4.

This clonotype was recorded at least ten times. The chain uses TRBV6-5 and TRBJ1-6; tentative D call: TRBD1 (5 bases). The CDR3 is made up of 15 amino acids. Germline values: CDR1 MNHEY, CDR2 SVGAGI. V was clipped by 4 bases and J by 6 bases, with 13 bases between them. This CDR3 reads CASSSSWGSNSPLHF. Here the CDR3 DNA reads TGTGCCAGCAGTTCCTCGTGGGGGAGTAATTCACCCCTCCACTTT.

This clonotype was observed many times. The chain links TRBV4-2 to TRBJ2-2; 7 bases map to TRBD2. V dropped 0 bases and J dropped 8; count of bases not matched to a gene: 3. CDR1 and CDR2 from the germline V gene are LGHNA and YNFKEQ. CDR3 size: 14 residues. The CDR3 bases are TGTGCCAGCAGCCAAGATTCGGGGGGAGGGGAGCTGTTTTTT. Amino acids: CASSQDSGGGELFF.

The CDR3 DNA reads TGTGCCAGCAGTTTAGACCAAACTACTTCCAATGAGCAGTTCTTC. Protein: CASSLDQTTSNEQFF. J is TRBJ2-1 and V is TRBV12-3 or TRBV12-4; D ambiguous. This CDR3 has 15 amino acids. The V and J ends lost 1 base and 6 bases respectively, with 13 bases between them.

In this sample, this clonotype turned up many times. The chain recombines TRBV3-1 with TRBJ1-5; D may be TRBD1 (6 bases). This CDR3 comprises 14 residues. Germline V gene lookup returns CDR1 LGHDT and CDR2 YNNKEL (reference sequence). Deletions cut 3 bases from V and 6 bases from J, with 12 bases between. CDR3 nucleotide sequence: TGTGCCAGCAGCCAGGGGGCGATTACTCAGCCCCAGCATTTT. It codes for CASSQGAITQPQHF.

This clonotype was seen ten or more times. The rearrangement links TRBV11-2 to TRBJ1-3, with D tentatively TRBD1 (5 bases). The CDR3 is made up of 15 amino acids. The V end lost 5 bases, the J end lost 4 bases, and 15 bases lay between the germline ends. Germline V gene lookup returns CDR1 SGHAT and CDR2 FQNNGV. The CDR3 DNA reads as TGTGCCAGCAGCCAGGGAGCAGGGAGCGGAAACACCATATATTTT. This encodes CASSQGAGSGNTIYF.

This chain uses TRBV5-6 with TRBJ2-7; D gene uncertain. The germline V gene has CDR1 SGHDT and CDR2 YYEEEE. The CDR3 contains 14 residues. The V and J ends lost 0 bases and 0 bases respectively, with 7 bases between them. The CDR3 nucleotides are TGTGCCAGCAGCTTGGGACCCAACTCCTACGAGCAGTACTTC. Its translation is CASSLGPNSYEQYF.

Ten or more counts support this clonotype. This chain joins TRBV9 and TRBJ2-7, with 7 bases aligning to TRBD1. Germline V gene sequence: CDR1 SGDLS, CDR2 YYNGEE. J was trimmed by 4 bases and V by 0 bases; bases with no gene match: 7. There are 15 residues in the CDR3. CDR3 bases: TGTGCCAGCAGCGTAGTCCCGGACAGGACTTACGAGCAGTACTTC. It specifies CASSVVPDRTYEQYF.

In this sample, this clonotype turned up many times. The CDR3 DNA follows: TGTGCCAGCAGCCCCGACGCGTCCAATCAGCCCCAGCATTTT. Residues: CASSPDASNQPQHF. The chain recombines TRBV2 with TRBJ1-5; D gene ambiguous. The ends were cut back, 6 bases at V and 3 bases at J, with 12 bases in the middle. Germline V lookup: CDR1 SNHLY, CDR2 FYNNEI. The CDR3 has 14 residues.

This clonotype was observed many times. The CDR3: CASSLRLAGSSYNEQFF. CDR3 DNA: TGCGCCAGCAGCTTGAGGCTAGCGGGCAGCTCCTACAATGAGCAGTTCTTC. The V call is TRBV5-1, the J call TRBJ2-1; 8 nucleotides match TRBD2. V shed 1 base and J 0 bases; nucleotides not matched to a gene: 6. The CDR3 has 17 amino acids. The germline V gene has CDR1 SGHRS and CDR2 YFSETQ. The full variable domain, its missing parts supplied by reference TRBV5-1 and TRBJ2-1, is KAGVTQTPRYLIKTRGQQVTLSCSPISGHRSVSWYQQTPGQGLQFLFEYFSETQRNKGNFPGRFSGRQFSNSRSEMNVSTLELGDSALYLCASSLRLAGSSYNEQFFGPGTRLTVL.